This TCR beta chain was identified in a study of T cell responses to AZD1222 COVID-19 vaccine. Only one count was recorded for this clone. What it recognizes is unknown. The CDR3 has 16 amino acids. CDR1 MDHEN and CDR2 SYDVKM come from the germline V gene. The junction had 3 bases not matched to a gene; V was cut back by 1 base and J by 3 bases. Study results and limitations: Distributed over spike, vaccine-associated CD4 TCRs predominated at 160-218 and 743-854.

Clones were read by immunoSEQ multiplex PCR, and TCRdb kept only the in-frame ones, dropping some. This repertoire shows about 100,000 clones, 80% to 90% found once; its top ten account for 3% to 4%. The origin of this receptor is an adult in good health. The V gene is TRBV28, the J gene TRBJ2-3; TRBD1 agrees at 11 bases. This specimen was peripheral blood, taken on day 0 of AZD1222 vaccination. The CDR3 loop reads CASSLYGQGATDTQYF. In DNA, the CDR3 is TGTGCCAGCAGTTTATATGGACAGGGGGCAACAGATACGCAGTATTTT.